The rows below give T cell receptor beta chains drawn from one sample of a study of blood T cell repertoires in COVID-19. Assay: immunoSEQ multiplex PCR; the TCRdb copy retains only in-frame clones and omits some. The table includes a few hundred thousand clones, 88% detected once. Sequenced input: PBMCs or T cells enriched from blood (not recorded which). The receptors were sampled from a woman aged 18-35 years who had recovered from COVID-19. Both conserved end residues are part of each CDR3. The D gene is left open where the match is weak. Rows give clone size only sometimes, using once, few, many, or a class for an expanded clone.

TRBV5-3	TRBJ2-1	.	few	TGTGCCAGACCGACCAGCCGGGATAAGTTCTTC	CARPTSRDKFF
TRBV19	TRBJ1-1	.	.	TGTGCCAGTAGAACCACGATGACAGGAATAATGAACACTGAAGCTTTCTTT	CASRTTMTGIMNTEAFF
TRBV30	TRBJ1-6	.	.	TGTGCCTGGAGTGAGGGCAGGGTTGATTCACCCCTCCACTTT	CAWSEGRVDSPLHF
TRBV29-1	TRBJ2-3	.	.	TGCAGCGCCGAACTGGGGGCGATGTCAGATACGCAGTATTTT	CSAELGAMSDTQYF
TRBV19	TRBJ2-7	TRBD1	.	TGTGCCAGTAGTCGGGACAGGGGGGGTCGCGAGCAGTACTTC	CASSRDRGGREQYF
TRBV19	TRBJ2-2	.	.	TGTGCCAGTAGTATAGATTTTACCAGGGTGGGCACCGGGGAGCTGTTTTTT	CASSIDFTRVGTGELFF
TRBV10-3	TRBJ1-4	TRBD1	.	TGTGCCATCAGTGTGGGACAGGGAAAGAATGAAAAACTGTTTTTT	CAISVGQGKNEKLFF
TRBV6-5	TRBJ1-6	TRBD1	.	TGTGCCAGCAGTTCCGGACAGGCCCACAGCAATTCACCCCTCCACTTT	CASSSGQAHSNSPLHF
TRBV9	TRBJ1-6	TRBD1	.	TGTGCCAGCAGCAACGGACAGGGCGGTTCACCCCTCCACTTT	CASSNGQGGSPLHF
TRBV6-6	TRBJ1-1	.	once	TGTGCCAGCAGTTACATAGGGGCGAACACTGAAGCTTTCTTT	CASSYIGANTEAFF
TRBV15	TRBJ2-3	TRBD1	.	TGTGCCACCAGTCAAACGGGACAGCTCTCCCCAGATACGCAGTATTTT	CATSQTGQLSPDTQYF
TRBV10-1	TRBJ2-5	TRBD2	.	TGCGCCAGCAGTGAAGGGACTAGCGGACAAGAGACCCAGTACTTC	CASSEGTSGQETQYF
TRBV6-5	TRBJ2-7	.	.	TGTGCCAGCAGTAGGGGGAACAGCTACGAGCAGTACTTC	CASSRGNSYEQYF
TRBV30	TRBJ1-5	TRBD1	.	TGTGCCTGTGACAGGGCCAATCAGCCCCAGCATTTT	CACDRANQPQHF
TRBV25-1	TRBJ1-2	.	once	TGTGCCAGCAGTGTATGGGGAGCCTATGGCTACACCTTC	CASSVWGAYGYTF
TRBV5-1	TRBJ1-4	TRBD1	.	TGCGCCAGCAGCTTGCGGAGACAGGGGATTTATGGGGAAAAACTGTTTTTT	CASSLRRQGIYGEKLFF
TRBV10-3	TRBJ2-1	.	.	TGTGCCATCAGCGCGGGGGCATACAATGAGCAGTTCTTC	CAISAGAYNEQFF
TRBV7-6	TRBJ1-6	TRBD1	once	TGTGCCAGCAGCCAGAGACAGGGGCCTAATTCACCCCTCCACTTT	CASSQRQGPNSPLHF
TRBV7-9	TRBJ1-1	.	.	TGTGCCAGCAGCCCCGTCCTAATGAACACTGAAGCTTTCTTT	CASSPVLMNTEAFF
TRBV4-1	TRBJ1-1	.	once	TGCGCCAGCAGCCAAGGAGTAATGAACACTGAAGCTTTCTTT	CASSQGVMNTEAFF
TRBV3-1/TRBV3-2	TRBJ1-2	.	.	TGTGCCAGCAGCCAAGGAGGGCCCCTAAACTATGGCTACACCTTC	CASSQGGPLNYGYTF
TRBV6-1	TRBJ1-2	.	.	TGTGCCAGCAGTGAAACGGGTACCCCTAACTATGGCTACACCTTC	CASSETGTPNYGYTF
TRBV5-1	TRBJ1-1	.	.	TGCGCCAGCAGCTTGAATCGTGAAGCTTTCTTT	CASSLNREAFF